These T cell receptor beta chains were read from a single sample in a study of cytomegalovirus exposure and HLA in healthy donors. Libraries were prepared by immunoSEQ multiplex PCR; TCRdb keeps only in-frame clonotypes and omits some of them. This table has about 200,000 clones, around 81% appearing once. Sequenced input: PBMCs. The receptors were gathered from a man aged 25 to 45 in good health and CMV-seronegative. CDR3s include the opening cysteine and the closing phenylalanine or tryptophan. The D gene is left open where the match is weak. Some rows have no size entry. The others give once, few or many, or a class for an expanded clone.

J gene: TRBJ2-7; D gene: -; V gene: TRBV19; clone size: -; CDR3 protein: CASSIFSGSYEQYF; CDR3 DNA: TGTGCCAGTAGTATATTTAGCGGCTCCTACGAGCAGTACTTC
J gene: TRBJ1-2; D gene: -; V gene: TRBV28; clone size: -; CDR3 protein: CASSLNQGNYGYTF; CDR3 DNA: TGTGCCAGCAGTTTAAACCAGGGGAACTATGGCTACACCTTC
J gene: TRBJ2-3; D gene: TRBD2; V gene: TRBV19; clone size: once; CDR3 protein: CASSTPRLAQDTQYF; CDR3 DNA: TGTGCCAGTAGTACTCCGAGACTAGCGCAAGATACGCAGTATTTT
J gene: TRBJ2-7; D gene: TRBD2; V gene: TRBV15; clone size: -; CDR3 protein: CATGPGLAVYEQYF; CDR3 DNA: TGTGCCACCGGACCGGGACTAGCGGTCTACGAGCAGTACTTC
J gene: TRBJ2-5; D gene: TRBD2; V gene: TRBV11-2; clone size: -; CDR3 protein: CASSYGTSGQETQYF; CDR3 DNA: TGTGCCAGCAGCTACGGGACTAGCGGTCAAGAGACCCAGTACTTC
J gene: TRBJ2-3; D gene: -; V gene: TRBV7-3; clone size: few; CDR3 protein: CASSLMGSYTDTQYF; CDR3 DNA: TGTGCCAGCAGCTTAATGGGCAGTTACACAGATACGCAGTATTTT
J gene: TRBJ1-2; D gene: TRBD1; V gene: TRBV7-8; clone size: once; CDR3 protein: CASSLTGRGDYGYTF; CDR3 DNA: TGTGCCAGCAGCTTAACTGGCAGGGGGGACTATGGCTACACCTTC
J gene: TRBJ1-2; D gene: TRBD1; V gene: TRBV6-1; clone size: -; CDR3 protein: CASSEGRGRVGQGSYGYTF; CDR3 DNA: TGTGCCAGCAGTGAAGGCAGGGGGCGGGTAGGGCAGGGGAGCTATGGCTACACCTTC
J gene: TRBJ1-1; D gene: -; V gene: TRBV27; clone size: -; CDR3 protein: CASSLSPVSEAFF; CDR3 DNA: TGTGCCAGCAGTTTATCGCCGGTTTCAGAAGCTTTCTTT
J gene: TRBJ1-3; D gene: TRBD1; V gene: TRBV19; clone size: -; CDR3 protein: CGATGSAGNTIYF; CDR3 DNA: TGTGGCGCGACAGGGTCGGCTGGAAACACCATATATTTT
J gene: TRBJ2-7; D gene: TRBD2; V gene: TRBV29-1; clone size: -; CDR3 protein: CSVGLAGNSYEQYF; CDR3 DNA: TGCAGCGTCGGACTAGCGGGCAACTCCTACGAGCAGTACTTC
J gene: TRBJ1-2; D gene: -; V gene: TRBV19; clone size: -; CDR3 protein: CASSKDATYGYTF; CDR3 DNA: TGTGCCAGTAGTAAAGATGCTACCTATGGCTACACCTTC
J gene: TRBJ1-1; D gene: TRBD1; V gene: TRBV5-1; clone size: -; CDR3 protein: CASSPGQGPYTEAFF; CDR3 DNA: TGCGCCAGCAGCCCAGGACAGGGTCCTTACACTGAAGCTTTCTTT
J gene: TRBJ1-1; D gene: -; V gene: TRBV5-6; clone size: -; CDR3 protein: CASSLVGGMNTEAFF; CDR3 DNA: TGTGCCAGCAGCTTGGTTGGGGGGATGAACACTGAAGCTTTCTTT
J gene: TRBJ1-2; D gene: TRBD1; V gene: TRBV18; clone size: few; CDR3 protein: CASSPLQGDGYTF; CDR3 DNA: TGTGCCAGCTCACCACTCCAGGGGGATGGCTACACCTTC
J gene: TRBJ2-3; D gene: -; V gene: TRBV7-9; clone size: -; CDR3 protein: CASSLDKDTQYF; CDR3 DNA: TGTGCCAGCAGCTTAGACAAGGATACGCAGTATTTT
J gene: TRBJ2-1; D gene: -; V gene: TRBV11-2; clone size: -; CDR3 protein: CASSFKGSGSSYNEQFF; CDR3 DNA: TGTGCCAGCAGCTTCAAGGGTAGCGGAAGCTCCTACAATGAGCAGTTCTTC
J gene: TRBJ1-1; D gene: TRBD1; V gene: TRBV29-1; clone size: -; CDR3 protein: CSVGGQGRGNTEAFF; CDR3 DNA: TGCAGCGTTGGGGGACAGGGGAGAGGGAACACTGAAGCTTTCTTT
J gene: TRBJ1-1; D gene: -; V gene: TRBV30; clone size: -; CDR3 protein: CAWSLWGGQENTEAFF; CDR3 DNA: TGTGCCTGGAGTCTATGGGGGGGACAAGAGAACACTGAAGCTTTCTTT
J gene: TRBJ2-2; D gene: -; V gene: TRBV10-1; clone size: -; CDR3 protein: CASSEGDFLTYNTGELFF; CDR3 DNA: TGCGCCAGCAGCGAAGGGGACTTCCTAACGTACAACACCGGGGAGCTGTTTTTT
J gene: TRBJ2-3; D gene: -; V gene: TRBV6-4; clone size: few; CDR3 protein: CASTLAGMRGADTQYF; CDR3 DNA: TGTGCCAGCACGCTAGCAGGGATGCGGGGCGCAGATACGCAGTATTTT
J gene: TRBJ1-1; D gene: -; V gene: TRBV7-9; clone size: few; CDR3 protein: CASSLALGGSTEAFF; CDR3 DNA: TGTGCCAGCAGCTTGGCCTTAGGGGGTAGCACTGAAGCTTTCTTT
J gene: TRBJ1-2; D gene: TRBD1; V gene: TRBV19; clone size: once; CDR3 protein: CASTEQGGGYGYTF; CDR3 DNA: TGTGCCAGTACTGAACAGGGGGGAGGCTATGGCTACACCTTC